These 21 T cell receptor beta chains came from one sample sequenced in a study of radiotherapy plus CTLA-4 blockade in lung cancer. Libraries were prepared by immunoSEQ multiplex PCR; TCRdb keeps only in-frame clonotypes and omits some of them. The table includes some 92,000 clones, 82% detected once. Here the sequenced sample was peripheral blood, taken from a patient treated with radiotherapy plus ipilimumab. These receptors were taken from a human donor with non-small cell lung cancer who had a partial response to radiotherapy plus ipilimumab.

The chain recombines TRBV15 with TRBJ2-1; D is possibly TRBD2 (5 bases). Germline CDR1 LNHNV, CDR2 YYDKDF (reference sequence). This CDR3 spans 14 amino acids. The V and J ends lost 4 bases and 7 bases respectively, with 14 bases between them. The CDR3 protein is CATSISGSKNEQFF. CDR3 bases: TGTGCCACCAGCATCTCGGGGAGTAAGAATGAGCAGTTCTTC.

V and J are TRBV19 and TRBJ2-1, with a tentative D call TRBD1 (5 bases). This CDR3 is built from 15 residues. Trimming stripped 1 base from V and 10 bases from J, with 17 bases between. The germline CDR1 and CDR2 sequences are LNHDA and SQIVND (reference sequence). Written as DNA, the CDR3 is TGTGCCAGTAGTATAGCCAGGGTGGCTACGAGGGAGCAGTTCTTC. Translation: CASSIARVATREQFF.

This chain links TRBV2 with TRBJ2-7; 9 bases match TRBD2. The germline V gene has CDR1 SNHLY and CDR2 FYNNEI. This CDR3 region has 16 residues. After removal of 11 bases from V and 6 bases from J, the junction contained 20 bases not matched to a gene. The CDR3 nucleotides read TGTGCCTTCCCACTCCGGGGGGGCGGGAGGGCCGGCGAGCAGTACTTC. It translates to CAFPLRGGGRAGEQYF.

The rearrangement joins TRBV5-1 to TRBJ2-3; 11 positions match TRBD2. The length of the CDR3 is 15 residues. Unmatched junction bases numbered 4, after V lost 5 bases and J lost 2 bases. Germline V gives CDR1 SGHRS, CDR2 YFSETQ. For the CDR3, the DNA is TGCGCCAGCAGTTTTAGCGGGAGGGACACAGATACGCAGTATTTT. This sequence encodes CASSFSGRDTDTQYF.

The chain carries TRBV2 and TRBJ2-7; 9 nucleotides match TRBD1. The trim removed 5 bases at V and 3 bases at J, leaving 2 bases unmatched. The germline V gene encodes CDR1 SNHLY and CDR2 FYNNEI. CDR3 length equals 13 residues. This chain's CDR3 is CASSWTGDYEQYF. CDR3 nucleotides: TGTGCCAGCAGTTGGACAGGGGACTACGAGCAGTACTTC.

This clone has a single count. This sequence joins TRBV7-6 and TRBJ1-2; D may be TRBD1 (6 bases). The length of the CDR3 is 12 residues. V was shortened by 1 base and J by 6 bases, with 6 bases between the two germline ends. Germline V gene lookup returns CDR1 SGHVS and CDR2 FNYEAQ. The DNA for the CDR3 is TGTGCCAGCAGCTTAGACAGGGATGGCTACACCTTC. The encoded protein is CASSLDRDGYTF.

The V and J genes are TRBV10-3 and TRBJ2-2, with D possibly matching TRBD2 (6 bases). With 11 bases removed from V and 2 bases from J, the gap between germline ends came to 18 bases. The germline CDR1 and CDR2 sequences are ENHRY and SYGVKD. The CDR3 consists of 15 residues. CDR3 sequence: CAARGEAGNTGELFF. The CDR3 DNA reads TGTGCCGCTAGAGGGGAGGCGGGAAACACCGGGGAGCTGTTTTTT.

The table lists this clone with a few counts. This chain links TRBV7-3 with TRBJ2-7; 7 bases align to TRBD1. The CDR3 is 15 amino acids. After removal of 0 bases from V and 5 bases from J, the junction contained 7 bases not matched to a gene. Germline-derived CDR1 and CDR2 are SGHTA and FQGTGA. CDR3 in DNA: TGTGCCAGCAGCTTAACAGGGGGCGCGAACAACGAGCAGTACTTC. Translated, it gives CASSLTGGANNEQYF.

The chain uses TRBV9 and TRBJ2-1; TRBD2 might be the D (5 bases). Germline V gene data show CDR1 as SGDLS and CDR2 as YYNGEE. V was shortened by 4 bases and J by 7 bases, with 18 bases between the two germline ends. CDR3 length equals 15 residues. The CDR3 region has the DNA TGTGCCAGCAGCCCCCCTGCCGGGGTGTGGAATGAGCAGTTCTTC. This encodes CASSPPAGVWNEQFF. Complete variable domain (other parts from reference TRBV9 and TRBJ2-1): DSGVTQTPKHLITATGQRVTLRCSPRSGDLSVYWYQQSLDQGLQFLIQYYNGEERAKGNILERFSAQQFPDLHSELNLSSLELGDSALYFCASSPPAGVWNEQFFGPGTRLTVL.

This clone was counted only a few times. The CDR3 sequence is CASSPGGRTDTQYF. The CDR3 DNA follows: TGCGCCAGCAGCCCAGGGGGCAGGACAGATACGCAGTATTTT. J is TRBJ2-3 and V is TRBV5-1, with 8 bases aligning to TRBD1. CDR3 length: 14 residues. Unmatched junction bases numbered 4, after V lost 4 bases and J lost 3 bases. CDR1 SGHRS and CDR2 YFSETQ come from the germline V gene.

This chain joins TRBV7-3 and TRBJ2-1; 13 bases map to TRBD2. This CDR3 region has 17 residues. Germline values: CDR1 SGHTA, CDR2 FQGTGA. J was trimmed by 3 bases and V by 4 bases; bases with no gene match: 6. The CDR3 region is CASSSGTSGANYNEQFF. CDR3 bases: TGTGCCAGCAGCTCCGGGACTAGCGGGGCCAACTACAATGAGCAGTTCTTC.

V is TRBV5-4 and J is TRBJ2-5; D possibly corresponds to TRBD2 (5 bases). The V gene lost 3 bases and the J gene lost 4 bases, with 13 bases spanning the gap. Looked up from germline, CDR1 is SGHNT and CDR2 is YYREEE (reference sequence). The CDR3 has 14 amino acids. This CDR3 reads CASSSHSGRETQYF. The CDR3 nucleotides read TGTGCCAGCAGCTCGCATAGTGGGAGAGAGACCCAGTACTTC. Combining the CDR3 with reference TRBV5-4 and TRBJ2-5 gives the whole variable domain ETGVTQSPTHLIKTRGQQVTLRCSSQSGHNTVSWYQQALGQGPQFIFQYYREEENGRGNFPPRFSGLQFPNYSSELNVNALELDDSALYLCASSSHSGRETQYFGPGTRLLVL.

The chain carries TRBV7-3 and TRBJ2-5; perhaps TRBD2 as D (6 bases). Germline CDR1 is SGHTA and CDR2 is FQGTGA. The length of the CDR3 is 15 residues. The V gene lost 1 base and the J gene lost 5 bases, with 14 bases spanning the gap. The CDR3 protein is CASSLNTGRGETQYF. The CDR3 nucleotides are TGTGCCAGCAGCTTAAATACAGGCCGGGGGGAGACCCAGTACTTC.

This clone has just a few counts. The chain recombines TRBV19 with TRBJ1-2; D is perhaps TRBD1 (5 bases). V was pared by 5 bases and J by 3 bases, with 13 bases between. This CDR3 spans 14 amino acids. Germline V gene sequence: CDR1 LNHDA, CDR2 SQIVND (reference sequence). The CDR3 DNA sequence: TGTGCCAGTAGTGCGACAGTTGCTGACTATGGCTACACCTTC. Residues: CASSATVADYGYTF.

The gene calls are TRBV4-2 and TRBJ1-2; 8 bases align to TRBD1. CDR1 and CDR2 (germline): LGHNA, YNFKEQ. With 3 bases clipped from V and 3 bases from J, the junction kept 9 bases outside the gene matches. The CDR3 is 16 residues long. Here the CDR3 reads CASSQRNRGEDYGYTF. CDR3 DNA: TGTGCCAGCAGCCAGAGAAACAGGGGGGAGGACTATGGCTACACCTTC.

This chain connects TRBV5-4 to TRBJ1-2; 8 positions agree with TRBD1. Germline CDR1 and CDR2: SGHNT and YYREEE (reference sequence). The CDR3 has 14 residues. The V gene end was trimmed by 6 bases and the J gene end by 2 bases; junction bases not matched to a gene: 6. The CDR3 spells CASTRTGPNYGYTF. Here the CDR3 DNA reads TGTGCCAGCACCAGGACAGGGCCGAACTATGGCTACACCTTC.

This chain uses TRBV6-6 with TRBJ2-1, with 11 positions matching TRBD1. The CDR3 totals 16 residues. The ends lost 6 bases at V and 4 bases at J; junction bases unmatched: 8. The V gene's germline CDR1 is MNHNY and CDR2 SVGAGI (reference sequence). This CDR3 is CASRTTGQGVYNEQFF. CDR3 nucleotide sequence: TGTGCCAGCAGGACGACGGGACAGGGGGTGTACAATGAGCAGTTCTTC.

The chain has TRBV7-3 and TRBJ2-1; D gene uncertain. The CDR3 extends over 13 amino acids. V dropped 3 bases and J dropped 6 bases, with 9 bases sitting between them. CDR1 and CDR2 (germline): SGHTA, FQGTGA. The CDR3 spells CASSFGGRNEQFF. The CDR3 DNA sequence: TGTGCCAGCAGCTTCGGCGGCCGCAATGAGCAGTTCTTC.

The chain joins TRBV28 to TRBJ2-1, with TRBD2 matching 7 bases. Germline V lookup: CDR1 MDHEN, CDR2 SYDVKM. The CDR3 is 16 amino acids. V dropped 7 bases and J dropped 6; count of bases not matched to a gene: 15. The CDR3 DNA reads TGTGCCAGCACCCCCCCTGTATCGGGGGGATCCAATGAGCAGTTCTTC. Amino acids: CASTPPVSGGSNEQFF.

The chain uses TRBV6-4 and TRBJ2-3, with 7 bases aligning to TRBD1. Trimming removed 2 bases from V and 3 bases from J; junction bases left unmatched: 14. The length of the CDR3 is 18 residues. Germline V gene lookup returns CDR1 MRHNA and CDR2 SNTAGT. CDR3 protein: CASSDPRDRYIFTDTQYF. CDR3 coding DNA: TGTGCCAGCAGTGACCCGAGGGACAGATATATCTTTACAGATACGCAGTATTTT.

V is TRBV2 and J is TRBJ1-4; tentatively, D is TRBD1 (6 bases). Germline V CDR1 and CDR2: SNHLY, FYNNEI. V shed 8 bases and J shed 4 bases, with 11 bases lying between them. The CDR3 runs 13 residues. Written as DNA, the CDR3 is TGTGCCAGCCACAGGGAAGGTAATGAAAAACTGTTTTTT. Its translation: CASHREGNEKLFF.